These 27 T cell receptor beta chains originate from one sample sequenced in a study of shared clonotypes between healthy human individuals. Here immunoSEQ multiplex PCR was the method, and the copy in TCRdb shows in-frame clones only, minus some. The repertoire holds approximately 2,300,000 clones, with roughly 90% as singletons. Sequenced: naive CD4+ T cells from PBMCs. Described subset: CD45RA+ positively selected. The receptors derive from a young man in good health. Some clones in this sample may be carry-over from other donors' samples.

The chain employs TRBV29-1 and TRBJ2-2, with D tentatively TRBD1 (6 bases). This CDR3 spans 14 amino acids. Germline CDR1 and CDR2: SQVTM and ANQGSEA. V lost 7 bases to trimming and J lost 0 bases, with 12 bases between them. The CDR3 DNA sequence: TGCAGCGCTAAGGGGGTCGCGAACACCGGGGAGCTGTTTTTT. Amino acids: CSAKGVANTGELFF.

V usage is TRBV9 and J usage is TRBJ2-2; D unresolved. V lost 2 bases, J lost 0 bases, and 8 bases lay in between. Germline V gene lookup returns CDR1 SGDLS and CDR2 YYNGEE. CDR3 length: 15 amino acids. CDR3 sequence (DNA): TGTGCCAGCAGCGTCGGACGGACGAACACCGGGGAGCTGTTTTTT. Translated, it gives CASSVGRTNTGELFF.

The J gene is TRBJ1-1, the V gene TRBV18, with D perhaps TRBD1 (5 bases). V lost 2 bases to trimming and J lost 4 bases, with 11 bases between them. This CDR3 is built from 14 residues. CDR1 KGHSH and CDR2 LQKENI come from the germline V gene. The CDR3 DNA reads as TGTGCCAGCTCACCATACGAAAGGGGCACTGAAGCTTTCTTT. This codes for CASSPYERGTEAFF.

The rearrangement uses TRBV9 and TRBJ1-1; D remains unclear. V was pared by 4 bases and J by 1 base, with 11 bases between. From germline, CDR1 is SGDLS and CDR2 YYNGEE. The CDR3 extends over 14 amino acids. CDR3 sequence: CASSPNPQNTEAFF. CDR3 DNA: TGTGCCAGCAGCCCGAACCCTCAGAACACTGAAGCTTTCTTT.

In its sample, this clone was seen a few times. The J gene is TRBJ1-1, the V gene TRBV7-9; the D is unclear. Germline V gene lookup returns CDR1 SEHNR and CDR2 FQNEAQ (reference sequence). The CDR3 contains 14 residues. V lost 2 bases, J lost 1 base, and 8 bases lay in between. The CDR3 DNA sequence: TGTGCCAGCAGCTTATCTGGGGAGAACACTGAAGCTTTCTTT. This encodes CASSLSGENTEAFF.

V and J are TRBV7-7 and TRBJ2-1; D is tentatively TRBD1 or TRBD2 (6 bases each). The germline gives CDR1 SSHAT, CDR2 FNYEAQ (reference sequence). With 4 bases removed from V and 9 bases from J, the gap between germline ends came to 10 bases. The CDR3 is made up of 12 amino acids. The CDR3, as DNA: TGTGCCAGCAGCTCCGGAGGGGGTGAGCAGTTCTTC. Protein sequence: CASSSGGGEQFF.

J is TRBJ2-3 and V is TRBV7-2, with unresolved D. The V gene's germline CDR1 is SGHTA and CDR2 FQGNSA. This CDR3 spans 16 amino acids. The V end was cut by 4 bases, the J end by 6 bases, with 20 bases between. CDR3 sequence reads: CASSSQADTAVDTQYF. Here the CDR3 DNA reads TGTGCCAGCAGCTCCCAAGCCGACACCGCCGTGGATACGCAGTATTTT.

The gene calls are TRBV5-1 and TRBJ2-1, with D maybe TRBD2 (5 bases). The CDR3 length is 14 residues. Germline V gene lookup returns CDR1 SGHRS and CDR2 YFSETQ. The V and J ends lost 4 bases and 7 bases respectively, with 15 bases between them. CDR3 sequence: CASSPRTSANEQFF. In DNA, the CDR3 is TGCGCCAGCAGCCCCAGAACTAGTGCAAATGAGCAGTTCTTC.

This clone was found once. The rearrangement links TRBV5-1 to TRBJ2-2, with D unresolved. CDR3 length: 15 residues. Trimming took off 4 bases at V and 3 bases at J, with 13 bases between the two ends. Germline V gene sequence: CDR1 SGHRS, CDR2 YFSETQ. This chain's CDR3 is CASSDRPDHTGELFF. CDR3 nucleotides: TGCGCCAGCAGCGACCGCCCCGACCACACCGGGGAGCTGTTTTTT.

The chain carries TRBV5-1 and TRBJ2-7; the D call may be TRBD1 or TRBD2 (5 bases each). Germline-derived CDR1 and CDR2 are SGHRS and YFSETQ. V lost 4 bases and J 1 base, leaving 12 bases between the germline ends. There are 14 residues in the CDR3. For the CDR3, the DNA is TGCGCCAGCAGCCCCGGGGCTAGTTCCTACGAGCAGTACTTC. This sequence encodes CASSPGASSYEQYF.

This chain connects TRBV4-3 to TRBJ2-6; possibly TRBD2 for D (5 bases). Germline V CDR1 and CDR2: LGHNA, YSLEER. V was cut by 0 bases and J by 4 bases, with 13 bases left in between. There are 17 residues in the CDR3. CDR3 amino acids: CASSQDRRGNGANVLTF. The CDR3 DNA is TGCGCCAGCAGCCAAGATCGACGGGGTAACGGGGCCAACGTCCTGACTTTC.

The chain employs TRBV28 and TRBJ1-2; the match to TRBD1 covers 9 bases. CDR3 length equals 15 residues. V dropped 11 bases and J dropped 4; count of bases not matched to a gene: 14. CDR1 is MDHEN and CDR2 is SYDVKM in the germline V gene. This CDR3 reads CAAISGGTGLYGYTF. The CDR3 DNA reads as TGTGCCGCCATCTCTGGGGGGACAGGGCTCTATGGCTACACCTTC.

This chain's CDR3 is CASSGDRMSGRVQETQYF. Written as DNA, the CDR3 is TGCGCCAGCAGTGGAGACCGGATGAGCGGGAGGGTCCAAGAGACCCAGTACTTC. V is TRBV10-1 and J is TRBJ2-5; 10 nucleotides align to TRBD2. The V and J ends lost 4 bases and 1 base, in that order; junction bases with no gene match: 12. The CDR3 is 18 amino acids. From germline, CDR1 is WNHNN and CDR2 SYGVQD (reference sequence).

A remark on this clone: The sample holds other DNA sequences that translate to the same CDR3. This chain connects TRBV19 to TRBJ2-5, with 7 bases fitting TRBD2. Germline-derived CDR1 and CDR2 are LNHDA and SQIVND (reference sequence). The CDR3 runs to 14 residues. Losses at the gene ends were 3 bases for V and 5 bases for J; bases not matched to a gene: 6. CDR3 protein: CASSILAASETQYF. As DNA, the CDR3 is TGTGCCAGTAGTATCCTAGCGGCTTCTGAGACCCAGTACTTC.

The chain uses TRBV2 and TRBJ2-7, with D possibly TRBD2 on 5 matching bases. Per the germline V gene, CDR1 is SNHLY and CDR2 is FYNNEI. The CDR3 runs 15 residues. V was shortened by 4 bases and J by 0 bases, with 13 bases between the two germline ends. The CDR3 coding sequence is TGTGCCAGCAGTGTTGGAGGCAGGAGCTCCTACGAGCAGTACTTC. Protein product: CASSVGGRSSYEQYF.

This chain uses TRBV7-8 with TRBJ2-5, with TRBD2 matching over 7 bases. V lost 4 bases and J lost 5; bases outside the gene matches: 10. Germline CDR1 SGHVS, CDR2 FQNEAQ. The CDR3 is 15 amino acids. The CDR3 coding sequence is TGTGCCAGCAGCTCAGCGGGGTCTCTTGGGGAGACCCAGTACTTC. Amino acids: CASSSAGSLGETQYF.

This clone was picked up one time. The chain carries TRBV9 and TRBJ2-7, with 7 positions matching TRBD1. The V segment lost 3 bases and the J segment 7 bases; nucleotides outside the gene matches: 7. The CDR3 runs 13 residues. Germline V gives CDR1 SGDLS, CDR2 YYNGEE. This chain's CDR3 is CASSASGRGEQYF. The DNA of the CDR3 is TGTGCCAGCAGCGCCTCTGGCAGGGGGGAGCAGTACTTC.

The chain links TRBV28 to TRBJ2-1; D remains unclear. The CDR3 sequence is 14 residues long. Germline V gene data show CDR1 as MDHEN and CDR2 as SYDVKM. With 11 bases removed from V and 9 bases from J, the gap between germline ends came to 23 bases. The CDR3 region has the DNA TGTGCCCCCAGGAGAAACTGGGGTTCGTTTGAGCAGTTCTTC. It specifies CAPRRNWGSFEQFF.

The J gene is TRBJ2-6, the V gene TRBV6-6; possibly TRBD1 for D (6 bases). CDR1 and CDR2 from the germline V gene are MNHNY and SVGAGI (reference sequence). Trimming took off 5 bases at V and 10 bases at J, with 9 bases between the two ends. The CDR3 sequence is 12 residues long. The chain's CDR3 is CASSQTGNVLTF. The DNA for the CDR3 is TGTGCCAGCAGTCAAACAGGGAACGTCCTGACTTTC.

This chain uses TRBV9 with TRBJ2-3, with a weak D call TRBD1 (5 bases). This CDR3 is built from 16 residues. The germline V gene has CDR1 SGDLS and CDR2 YYNGEE. The germline V and J ends were trimmed by 4 bases and 2 bases, with 17 bases remaining between them. CDR3 DNA sequence: TGTGCCAGCAGCCCCCAGGGTGGCAGGCTCACAGATACGCAGTATTTT. This encodes CASSPQGGRLTDTQYF.

This sequence joins TRBV6-1 and TRBJ2-7; the D gene is possibly TRBD2 (5 bases). Per germline, CDR1 MNHNS and CDR2 SASEGT. The CDR3 has 13 residues. V dropped 10 bases and J dropped 2 bases, with 15 bases sitting between them. CDR3 coding DNA: TGTGCCACCACCTATAGCGCTACCTACGAGCAGTACTTC. It yields the protein CATTYSATYEQYF.

This chain links TRBV19 with TRBJ2-3; TRBD1 is a possible D gene (6 bases). Trimming pared 5 bases from V and 2 bases from J, leaving 17 bases between. The germline CDR1 and CDR2 sequences are LNHDA and SQIVND (reference sequence). There are 16 residues in the CDR3. This CDR3 reads CASSPAQGRYTDTQYF. CDR3 nucleotides: TGTGCCAGTAGTCCCGCACAGGGCAGGTACACAGATACGCAGTATTTT.

The J gene is TRBJ2-3, the V gene TRBV11-2; D is perhaps TRBD1 (5 bases). With 5 bases removed from V and 6 bases from J, the gap between germline ends came to 15 bases. The germline CDR1 and CDR2 sequences are SGHAT and FQNNGV. The CDR3 loop spans 14 amino acids. The CDR3 DNA follows: TGTGCCAGCAGCCCGGTGGCAGGGCTGGATACGCAGTATTTT. Amino acid sequence: CASSPVAGLDTQYF.

The chain has TRBV18 and TRBJ1-3; D remains ambiguous. Deletions cut 1 base from V and 0 bases from J, with 10 bases between. Germline V CDR1 and CDR2: KGHSH, LQKENI. The CDR3 consists of 16 residues. For the CDR3, the DNA is TGTGCCAGCTCACCACTAATCGCTGACTCTGGAAACACCATATATTTT. Protein: CASSPLIADSGNTIYF. Drawing the rest from reference TRBV18 and TRBJ1-3, the complete variable domain is NAGVMQNPRHLVRRRGQEARLRCSPMKGHSHVYWYRQLPEEGLKFMVYLQKENIIDESGMPKERFSAEFPKEGPSILRIQQVVRGDSAAYFCASSPLIADSGNTIYFGEGSWLTVV.

The CDR3 sequence is CASSESWGRDTQYF. Written as DNA, the CDR3 is TGTGCCAGCAGTGAATCGTGGGGTAGAGATACGCAGTATTTT. This chain uses TRBV25-1 with TRBJ2-3; D is ambiguous. CDR1 is MGHDK and CDR2 is SYGVNS in the germline V gene. The CDR3 covers 14 residues. The V end was cut by 1 base, the J end by 5 bases, with 10 bases between.

The chain recombines TRBV29-1 with TRBJ2-5; D perhaps matches TRBD2 (5 bases). Between the trimmed V and J ends, which lost 3 bases and 1 base, there was a span of 12 bases. The germline CDR1 and CDR2 sequences are SQVTM and ANQGSEA. The CDR3 extends over 14 amino acids. As DNA, the CDR3 is TGCAGCGTTGATTCCGCGGGTTCCCAAGAGACCCAGTACTTC. Its translation: CSVDSAGSQETQYF.

The chain couples TRBV7-6 to TRBJ2-1; D might be TRBD1 or TRBD2, each matching 5 bases. CDR3 size: 14 residues. From germline, CDR1 is SGHVS and CDR2 FNYEAQ. V lost 5 bases, J lost 10 bases, and 18 bases lay in between. CDR3 region: CASSPSRLSGEQFF. In DNA, the CDR3 is TGTGCCAGCAGCCCTAGCCGGCTATCAGGGGAGCAGTTCTTC. Variable domain in full (rest from reference TRBV7-6 and TRBJ2-1): GAGVSQSPRYKVTKRGQDVALRCDPISGHVSLYWYRQALGQGPEFLTYFNYEAQQDKSGLPNDRFSAERPEGSISTLTIQRTEQRDSAMYRCASSPSRLSGEQFFGPGTRLTVL.